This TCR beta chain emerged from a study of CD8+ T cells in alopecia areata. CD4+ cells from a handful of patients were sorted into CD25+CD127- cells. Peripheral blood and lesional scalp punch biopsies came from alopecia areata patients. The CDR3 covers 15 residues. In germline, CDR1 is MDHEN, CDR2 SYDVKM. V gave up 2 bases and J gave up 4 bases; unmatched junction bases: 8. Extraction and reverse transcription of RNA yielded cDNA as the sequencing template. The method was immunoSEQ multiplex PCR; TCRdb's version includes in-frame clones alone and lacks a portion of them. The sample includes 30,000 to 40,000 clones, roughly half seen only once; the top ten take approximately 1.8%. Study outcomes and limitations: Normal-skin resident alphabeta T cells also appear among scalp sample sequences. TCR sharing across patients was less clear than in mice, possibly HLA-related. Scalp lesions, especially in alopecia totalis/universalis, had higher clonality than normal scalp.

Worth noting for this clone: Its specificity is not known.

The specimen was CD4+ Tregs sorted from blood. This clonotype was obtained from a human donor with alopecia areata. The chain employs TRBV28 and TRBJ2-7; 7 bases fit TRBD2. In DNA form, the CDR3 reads TGTGCCAGCAGTTTAAGGTCCGGGAGGCAGTACGAGCAGTACTTC. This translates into CASSLRSGRQYEQYF. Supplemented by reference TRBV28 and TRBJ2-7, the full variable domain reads DVKVTQSSRYLVKRTGEKVFLECVQDMDHENMFWYRQDPGLGLRLIYFSYDVKMKEKGDIPEGYSVSREKKERFSLILESASTNQTSMYLCASSLRSGRQYEQYFGPGTRLTVT.